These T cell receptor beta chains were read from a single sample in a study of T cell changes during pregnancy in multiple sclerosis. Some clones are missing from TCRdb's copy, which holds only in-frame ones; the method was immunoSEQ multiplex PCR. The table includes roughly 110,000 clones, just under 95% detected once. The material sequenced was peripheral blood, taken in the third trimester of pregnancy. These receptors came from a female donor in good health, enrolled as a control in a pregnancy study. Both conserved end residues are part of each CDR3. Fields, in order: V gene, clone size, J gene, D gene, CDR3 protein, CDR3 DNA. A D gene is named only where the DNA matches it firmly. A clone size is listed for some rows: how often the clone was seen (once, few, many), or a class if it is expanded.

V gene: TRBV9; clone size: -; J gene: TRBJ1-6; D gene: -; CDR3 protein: CASSSPADSSYNSPLHF; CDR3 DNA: TGTGCCAGCAGCTCCCCGGCAGACTCCTCCTATAATTCACCCCTCCACTTT
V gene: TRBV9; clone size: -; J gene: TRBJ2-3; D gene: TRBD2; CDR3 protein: CASSLGRGGAGDTQYF; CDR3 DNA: TGTGCCAGCAGCCTGGGGAGGGGCGGGGCGGGGGATACGCAGTATTTT
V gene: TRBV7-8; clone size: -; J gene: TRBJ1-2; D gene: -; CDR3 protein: CASSSIVRGPHYGYTF; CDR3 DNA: TGTGCCAGCAGTTCGATTGTAAGGGGCCCACACTATGGCTACACCTTC
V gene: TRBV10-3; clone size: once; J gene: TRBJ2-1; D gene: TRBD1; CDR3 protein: CATRSTGGRYNEQFF; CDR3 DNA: TGTGCCACTCGTTCGACAGGGGGCCGGTACAATGAGCAGTTCTTC
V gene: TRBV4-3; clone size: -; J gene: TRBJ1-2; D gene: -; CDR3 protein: CASSQGTGVGYTF; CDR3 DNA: TGCGCCAGCAGCCAGGGGACGGGGGTGGGCTACACCTTC
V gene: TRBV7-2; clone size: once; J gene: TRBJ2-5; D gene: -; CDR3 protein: CASSLKVGQEETQYF; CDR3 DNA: TGTGCCAGCAGCTTAAAGGTGGGCCAGGAAGAGACCCAGTACTTC
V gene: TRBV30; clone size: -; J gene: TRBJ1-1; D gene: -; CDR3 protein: CAWTRTGEAFF; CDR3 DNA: TGTGCCTGGACTAGAACAGGTGAAGCTTTCTTT
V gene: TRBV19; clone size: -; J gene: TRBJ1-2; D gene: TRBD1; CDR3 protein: CASSLRTGPNYGYTF; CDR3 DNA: TGTGCCAGTAGTCTGCGGACAGGACCTAACTATGGCTACACCTTC
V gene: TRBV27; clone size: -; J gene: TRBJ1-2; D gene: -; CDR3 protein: CASSFQDRTGGYTF; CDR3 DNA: TGTGCCAGCAGTTTCCAGGATCGTACCGGTGGCTACACCTTC
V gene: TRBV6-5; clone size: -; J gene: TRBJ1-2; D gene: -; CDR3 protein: CASSETLIF; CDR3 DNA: TGTGCCAGCAGTGAAACTCTCATCTTC
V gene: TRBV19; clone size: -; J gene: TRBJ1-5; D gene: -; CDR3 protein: CASSITDSLSNQPQHF; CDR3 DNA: TGTGCCAGTAGTATAACTGACAGCCTTAGCAATCAGCCCCAGCATTTT
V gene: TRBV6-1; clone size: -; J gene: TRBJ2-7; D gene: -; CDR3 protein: CASSPPGRSSYEQYF; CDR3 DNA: TGTGCCAGCAGCCCCCCGGGGAGAAGCTCCTACGAGCAGTACTTC
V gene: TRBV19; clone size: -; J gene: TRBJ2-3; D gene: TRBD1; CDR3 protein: CASSPTGDPTDTQYF; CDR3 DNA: TGTGCCAGTAGCCCGACAGGGGATCCCACAGATACGCAGTATTTT
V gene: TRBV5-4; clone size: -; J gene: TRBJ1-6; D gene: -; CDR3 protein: CASSLRGDYNSPLHF; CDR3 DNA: TGTGCCAGCAGCTTGCGGGGGGACTATAATTCACCCCTCCACTTT
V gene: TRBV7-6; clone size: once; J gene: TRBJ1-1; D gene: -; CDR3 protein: CASSPLGSEAFF; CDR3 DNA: TGTGCCAGCAGCCCCCTCGGGTCTGAAGCTTTCTTT
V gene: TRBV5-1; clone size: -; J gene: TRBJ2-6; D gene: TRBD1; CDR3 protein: CASSPIQGASSGANVLTF; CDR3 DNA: TGCGCCAGCAGCCCGATACAGGGGGCTAGCTCTGGGGCCAACGTCCTGACTTTC
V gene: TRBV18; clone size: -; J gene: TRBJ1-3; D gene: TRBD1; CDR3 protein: CASSRQGAGNTIYF; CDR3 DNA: TGTGCCAGCTCCCGACAGGGAGCTGGAAACACCATATATTTT
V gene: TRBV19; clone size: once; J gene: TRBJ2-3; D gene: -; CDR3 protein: CASSVLGTDTQYF; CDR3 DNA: TGTGCCAGTAGTGTACTAGGCACAGATACGCAGTATTTT
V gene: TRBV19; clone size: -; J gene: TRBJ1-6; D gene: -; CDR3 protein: CASSITVISYNSPLHF; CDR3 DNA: TGTGCCAGTAGTATAACGGTTATCTCCTATAATTCACCCCTCCACTTT
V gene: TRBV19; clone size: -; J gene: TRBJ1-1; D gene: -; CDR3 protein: CASSIAPGTEAFF; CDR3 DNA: TGTGCCAGTAGTATAGCACCGGGAACTGAAGCTTTCTTT
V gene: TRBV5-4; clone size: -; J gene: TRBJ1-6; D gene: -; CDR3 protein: CASSLVGGNSPLHF; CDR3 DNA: TGTGCCAGCAGCTTAGTGGGGGGTAATTCACCCCTCCACTTT
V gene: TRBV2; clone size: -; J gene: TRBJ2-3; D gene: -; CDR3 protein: CASSEGGTGADTQYF; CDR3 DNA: TGTGCCAGCAGTGAGGGAGGGACAGGCGCAGATACGCAGTATTTT
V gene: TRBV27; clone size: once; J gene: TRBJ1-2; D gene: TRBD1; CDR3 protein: CASSLRQGFVENYGYTF; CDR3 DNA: TGTGCCAGCAGTCTCCGACAGGGCTTCGTCGAAAACTATGGCTACACCTTC
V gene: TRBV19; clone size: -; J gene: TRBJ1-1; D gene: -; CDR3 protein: CASSNSGTEAFF; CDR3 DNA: TGTGCCAGTAGTAACAGTGGCACTGAAGCTTTCTTT
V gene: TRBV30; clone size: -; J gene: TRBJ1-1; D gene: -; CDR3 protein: CAWRLTGIPANTEAFF; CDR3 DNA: TGTGCCTGGCGATTAACAGGGATCCCGGCGAACACTGAAGCTTTCTTT
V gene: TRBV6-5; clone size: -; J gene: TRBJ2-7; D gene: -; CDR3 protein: CASSQREDSYEQYF; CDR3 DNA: TGTGCCAGCAGTCAAAGGGAGGACTCCTACGAGCAGTACTTC
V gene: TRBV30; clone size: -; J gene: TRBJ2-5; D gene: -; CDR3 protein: CAWKWRSHQETQYF; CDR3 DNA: TGTGCCTGGAAATGGCGGAGCCACCAAGAGACCCAGTACTTC
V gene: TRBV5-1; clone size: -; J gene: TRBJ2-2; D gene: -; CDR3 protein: CASSSDRNTGELFF; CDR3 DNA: TGCGCCAGCAGCTCGGACAGGAACACCGGGGAGCTGTTTTTT
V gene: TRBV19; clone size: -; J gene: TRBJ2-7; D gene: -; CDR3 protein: CASSPLDAVGIDEQYF; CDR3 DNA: TGTGCCAGTAGTCCATTAGACGCGGTAGGAATCGACGAGCAGTACTTC
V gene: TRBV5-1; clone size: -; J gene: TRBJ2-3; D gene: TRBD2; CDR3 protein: CASSLAGLAQTDTQYF; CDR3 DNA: TGCGCCAGCAGCCTCGCGGGACTAGCGCAGACAGATACGCAGTATTTT
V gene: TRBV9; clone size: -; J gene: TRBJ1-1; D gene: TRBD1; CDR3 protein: CASSDRETNTEAFF; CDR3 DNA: TGTGCCAGCAGTGACAGGGAGACGAACACTGAAGCTTTCTTT
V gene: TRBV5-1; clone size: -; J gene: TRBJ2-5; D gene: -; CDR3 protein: CASSLAPPHGETQYF; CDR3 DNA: TGCGCCAGCAGCTTGGCACCCCCCCACGGAGAGACCCAGTACTTC
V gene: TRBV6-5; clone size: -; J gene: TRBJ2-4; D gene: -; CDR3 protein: CASSPPGVAKNIQYF; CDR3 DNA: TGTGCCAGCAGCCCCCCCGGGGTAGCCAAAAACATTCAGTACTTC
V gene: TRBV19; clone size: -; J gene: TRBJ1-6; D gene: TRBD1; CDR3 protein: CASSMGDSNSPLHF; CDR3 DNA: TGTGCCAGTAGTATGGGGGACAGTAATTCACCCCTCCACTTT
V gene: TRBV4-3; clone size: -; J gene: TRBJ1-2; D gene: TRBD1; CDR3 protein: CASSHPDRDYGYTF; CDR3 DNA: TGCGCCAGCAGCCACCCGGACAGGGACTATGGCTACACCTTC
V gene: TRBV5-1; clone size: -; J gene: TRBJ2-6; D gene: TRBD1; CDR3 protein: CASSPGQGAGANVLTF; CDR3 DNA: TGCGCCAGCAGCCCGGGACAGGGGGCTGGGGCCAACGTCCTGACTTTC
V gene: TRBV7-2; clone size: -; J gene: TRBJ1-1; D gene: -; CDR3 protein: CASSIPPLRGTEAFF; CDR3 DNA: TGTGCCAGCAGCATTCCCCCGTTGCGGGGCACTGAAGCTTTCTTT
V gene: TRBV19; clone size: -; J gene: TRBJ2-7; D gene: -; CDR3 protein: CASSSSQGRRYEQYF; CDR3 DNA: TGTGCCAGTAGTTCGAGTCAGGGGCGGAGGTACGAGCAGTACTTC
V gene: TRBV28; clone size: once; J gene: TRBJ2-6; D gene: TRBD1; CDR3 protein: CASSLAGPTGGDPGANVLTF; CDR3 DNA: TGTGCCAGCAGTTTAGCCGGTCCGACAGGGGGCGATCCTGGGGCCAACGTCCTGACTTTC
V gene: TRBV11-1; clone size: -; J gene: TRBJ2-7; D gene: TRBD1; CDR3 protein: CASSPGPGQHYEQYF; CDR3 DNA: TGTGCCAGCAGCCCAGGCCCGGGACAGCATTACGAGCAGTACTTC
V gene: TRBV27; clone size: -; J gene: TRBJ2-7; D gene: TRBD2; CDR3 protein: CASSRAGGYYEQYF; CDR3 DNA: TGTGCCAGCAGTAGAGCGGGGGGGTACTACGAGCAGTACTTC
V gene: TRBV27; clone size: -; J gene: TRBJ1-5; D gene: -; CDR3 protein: CASSFEGLLYQPQHF; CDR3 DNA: TGTGCCAGCAGTTTTGAGGGTTTATTATATCAGCCCCAGCATTTT
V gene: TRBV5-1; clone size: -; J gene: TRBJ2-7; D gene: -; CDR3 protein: CASSLLFRSAGSSYEQYF; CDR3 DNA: TGCGCCAGCAGCTTGTTATTCCGATCAGCGGGTAGCTCCTACGAGCAGTACTTC
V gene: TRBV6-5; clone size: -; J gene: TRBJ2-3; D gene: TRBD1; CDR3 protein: CASVRDRGQPDTQYF; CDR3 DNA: TGTGCCAGCGTCAGGGACAGGGGCCAACCAGATACGCAGTATTTT
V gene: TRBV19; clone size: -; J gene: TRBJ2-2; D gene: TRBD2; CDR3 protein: CASRGLAGTGELFF; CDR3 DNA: TGTGCCAGTAGAGGCCTAGCGGGAACCGGGGAGCTGTTTTTT
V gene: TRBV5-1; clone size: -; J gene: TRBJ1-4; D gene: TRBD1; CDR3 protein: CASSTRTGAPHPNEKLFF; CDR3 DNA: TGCGCCAGCAGCACCCGGACAGGGGCGCCCCACCCTAATGAAAAACTGTTTTTT
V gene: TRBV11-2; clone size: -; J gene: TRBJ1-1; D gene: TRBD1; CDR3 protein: CASSDFSGTGGTEAFF; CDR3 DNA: TGTGCCAGCAGCGATTTTTCCGGGACAGGGGGCACTGAAGCTTTCTTT
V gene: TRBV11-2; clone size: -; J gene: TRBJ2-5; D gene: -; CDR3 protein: CASSLGQEETQYF; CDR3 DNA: TGTGCCAGCAGCTTGGGACAAGAAGAGACCCAGTACTTC
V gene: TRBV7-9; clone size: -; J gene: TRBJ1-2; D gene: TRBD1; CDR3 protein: CASSPEGTATYGYTF; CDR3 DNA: TGTGCCAGCAGCCCAGAAGGGACAGCTACTTATGGCTACACCTTC
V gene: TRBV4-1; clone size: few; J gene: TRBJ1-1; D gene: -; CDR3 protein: CASRGTLLNTEAFF; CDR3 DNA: TGCGCCAGCAGGGGGACACTTTTGAACACTGAAGCTTTCTTT
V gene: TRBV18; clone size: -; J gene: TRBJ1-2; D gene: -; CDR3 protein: CASSPLSGLDGYTF; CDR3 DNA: TGTGCCAGCTCACCACTCTCGGGTCTGGATGGCTACACCTTC
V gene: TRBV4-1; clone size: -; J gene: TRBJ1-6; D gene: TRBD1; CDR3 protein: CASSQDLWGRGNSPLHF; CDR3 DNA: TGCGCCAGCAGCCAAGATCTTTGGGGCAGGGGGAATTCACCCCTCCACTTT
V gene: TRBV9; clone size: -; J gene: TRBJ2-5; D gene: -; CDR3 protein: CASSDVLRNDQETQYF; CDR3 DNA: TGTGCCAGCAGCGACGTCCTGCGGAATGACCAAGAGACCCAGTACTTC
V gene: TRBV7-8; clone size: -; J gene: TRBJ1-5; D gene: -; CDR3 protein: CASSYTLPGPGNQPQHF; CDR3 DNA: TGTGCCAGCAGCTACACGCTCCCAGGGCCGGGCAATCAGCCCCAGCATTTT
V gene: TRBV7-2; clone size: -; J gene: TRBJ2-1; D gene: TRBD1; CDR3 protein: CASSLAGQGNLGEQFF; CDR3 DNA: TGTGCCAGCAGCTTAGCGGGACAGGGAAATTTGGGGGAGCAGTTCTTC